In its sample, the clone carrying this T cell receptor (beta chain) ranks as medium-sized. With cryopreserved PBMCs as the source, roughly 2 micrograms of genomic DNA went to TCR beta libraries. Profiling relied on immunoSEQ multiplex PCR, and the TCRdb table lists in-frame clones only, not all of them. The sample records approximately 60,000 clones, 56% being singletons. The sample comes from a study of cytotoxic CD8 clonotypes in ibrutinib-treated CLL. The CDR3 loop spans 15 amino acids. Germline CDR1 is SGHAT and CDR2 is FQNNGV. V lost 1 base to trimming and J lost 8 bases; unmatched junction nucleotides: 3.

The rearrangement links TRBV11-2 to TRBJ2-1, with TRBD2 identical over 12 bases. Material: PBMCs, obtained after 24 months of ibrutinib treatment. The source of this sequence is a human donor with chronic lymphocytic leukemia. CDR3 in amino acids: CASSLASGGGDEQFF. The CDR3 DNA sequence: TGTGCCAGCAGCTTAGCTAGCGGGGGGGGAGATGAGCAGTTCTTC.